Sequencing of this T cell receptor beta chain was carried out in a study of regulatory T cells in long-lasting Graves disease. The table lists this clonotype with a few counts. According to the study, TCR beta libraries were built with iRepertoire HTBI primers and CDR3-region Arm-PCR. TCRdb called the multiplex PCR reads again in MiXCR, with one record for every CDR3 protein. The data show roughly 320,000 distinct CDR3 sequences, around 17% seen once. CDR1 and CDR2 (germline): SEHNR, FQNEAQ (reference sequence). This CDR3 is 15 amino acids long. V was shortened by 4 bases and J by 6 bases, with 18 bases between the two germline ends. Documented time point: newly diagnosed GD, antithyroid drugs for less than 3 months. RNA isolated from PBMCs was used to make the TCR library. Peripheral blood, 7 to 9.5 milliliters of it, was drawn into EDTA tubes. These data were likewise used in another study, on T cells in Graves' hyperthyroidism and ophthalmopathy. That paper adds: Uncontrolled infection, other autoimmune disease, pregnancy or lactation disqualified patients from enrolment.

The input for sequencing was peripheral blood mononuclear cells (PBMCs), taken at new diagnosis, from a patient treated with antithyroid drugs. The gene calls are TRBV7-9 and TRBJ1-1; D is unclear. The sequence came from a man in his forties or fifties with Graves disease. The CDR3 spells CASSSLFRAKSEAFF. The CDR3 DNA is TGTGCCAGCAGCTCACTCTTCCGGGCGAAGTCTGAAGCTTTCTTT.